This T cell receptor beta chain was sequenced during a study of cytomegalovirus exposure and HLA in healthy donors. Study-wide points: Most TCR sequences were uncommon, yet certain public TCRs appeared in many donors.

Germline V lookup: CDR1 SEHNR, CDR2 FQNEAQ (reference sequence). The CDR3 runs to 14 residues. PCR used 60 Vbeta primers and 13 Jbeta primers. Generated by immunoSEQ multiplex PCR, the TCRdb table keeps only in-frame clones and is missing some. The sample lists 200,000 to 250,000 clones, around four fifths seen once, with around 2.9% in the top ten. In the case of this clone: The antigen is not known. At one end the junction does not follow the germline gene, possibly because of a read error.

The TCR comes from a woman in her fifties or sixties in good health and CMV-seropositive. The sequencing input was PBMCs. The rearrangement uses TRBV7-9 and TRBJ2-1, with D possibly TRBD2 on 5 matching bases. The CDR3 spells CSSSPTSTYNEQFF. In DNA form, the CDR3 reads TGTTCCAGCAGTCCAACTAGTACCTACAATGAGCAGTTCTTC.